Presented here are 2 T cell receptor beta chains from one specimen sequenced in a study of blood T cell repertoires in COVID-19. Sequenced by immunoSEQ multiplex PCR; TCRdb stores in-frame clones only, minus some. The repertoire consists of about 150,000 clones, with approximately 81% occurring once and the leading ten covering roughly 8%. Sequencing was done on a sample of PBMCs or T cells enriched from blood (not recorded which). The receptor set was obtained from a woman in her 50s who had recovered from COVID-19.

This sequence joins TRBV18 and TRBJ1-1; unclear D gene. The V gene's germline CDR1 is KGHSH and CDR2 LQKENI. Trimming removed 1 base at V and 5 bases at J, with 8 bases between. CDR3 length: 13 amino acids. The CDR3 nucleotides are TGTGCCAGCTCACCACTTCCGGAGACTGAAGCTTTCTTT. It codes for CASSPLPETEAFF.

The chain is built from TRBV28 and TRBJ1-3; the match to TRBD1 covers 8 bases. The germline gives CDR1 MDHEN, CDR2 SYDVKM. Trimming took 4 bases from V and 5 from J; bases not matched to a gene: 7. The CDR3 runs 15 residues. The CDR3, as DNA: TGTGCCAGCAGTTCTACCGGACAGGGACGAAACACCATATATTTT. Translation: CASSSTGQGRNTIYF.